Listed here are 6 T cell receptor beta chains from one sample, sequenced in a study of T cells after yellow fever vaccination. One entry per CDR3 protein results from TCRdb running MiXCR on the 5' RACE reads. Counted here are around 140,000 distinct CDR3 sequences, roughly 6.7% occurring once; the ten biggest clones make up about 0.61%. The sequencing here drew on CD4+ T cells sorted from PBMCs, taken 10 days after the yellow fever booster vaccination. Source of these receptors: a man under 40 who received the YFV17D yellow fever vaccine.

This clonotype occurred many times. The gene calls are TRBV20-1 and TRBJ1-2; D remains unclear. CDR1 and CDR2 from the germline V gene are DFQATT and SNEGSKA (reference sequence). The CDR3 has 11 amino acids. V lost 3 bases and J lost 4, with 6 bases in between. CDR3 sequence: CSARTAYGYTF. CDR3 sequence (DNA): TGCAGTGCTAGGACTGCCTATGGCTACACCTTC.

Notes on this clonotype: Since a much larger clone is just one base distant, this may be a read error. The genes are TRBV7-6 and TRBJ2-3; D call uncertain. CDR1 is SGHVS and CDR2 is FNYEAQ in the germline V gene. Trimming shortened V by 5 bases and J by 2 bases, and 11 bases separated the two germline ends. The CDR3 contains 14 residues. In DNA form, the CDR3 reads TGTGCCAGCAGCCCTCGGATGGTCACAGATACGCAGTATTTT. Its protein product is CASSPRMVTDTQYF.

This clonotype was seen more than once but under ten times. The chain links TRBV5-4 to TRBJ2-1; perhaps TRBD2 as D (6 bases). The CDR3 is 13 residues long. V lost 4 bases, J lost 10 bases, and 15 bases lay in between. Germline loops: CDR1 SGHNT, CDR2 YYREEE (reference sequence). CDR3 nucleotides: TGTGCCAGCAGCCCCCGGCCGGGAGCGGAGCAGTTCTTC. Translating gives CASSPRPGAEQFF.

This clonotype was recorded at least ten times. The chain carries TRBV29-1 and TRBJ2-7; D ambiguous. The CDR3 runs 11 residues. Trimming took 4 bases from V and 6 from J, leaving 10 bases between them. From germline, CDR1 is SQVTM and CDR2 ANQGSEA. CDR3 residues: CSVVESREQYF. CDR3 nucleotide sequence: TGCAGCGTTGTAGAATCCCGCGAGCAGTACTTC.

This clonotype was recorded at least ten times. J is TRBJ1-5 and V is TRBV27, with D possibly being TRBD1 (5 bases). The V gene lost 6 bases and the J gene lost 5 bases, with 8 bases spanning the gap. In germline, CDR1 is MNHEY, CDR2 SMNVEV (reference sequence). The CDR3 runs 12 residues. CDR3 DNA sequence: TGTGCCAGCAGGGACACTTATCAGCCCCAGCATTTT. It translates to CASRDTYQPQHF.

This clonotype was counted between two and nine times. The chain carries TRBV7-2 and TRBJ2-7; D not resolved. Germline V gives CDR1 SGHTA, CDR2 FQGNSA. The ends were cut back, 5 bases at V and 4 bases at J, with 12 bases in the middle. This CDR3 spans 13 amino acids. The CDR3 DNA reads as TGTGCCAGCAGCCCGCAGGCCGGATACGAGCAGTACTTC. Encoded protein: CASSPQAGYEQYF.